Sequencing of this TCR beta chain was carried out in a study of T cell responses to AZD1222 COVID-19 vaccine (dated by TCRdb to the early 2020s). About the investigation overall: Because spike-specific TCR depth and breadth did not differ between the two schedules, AZD1222 recipients who got a second dose at roughly 4 weeks were pooled with those who got a second dose at roughly 12 weeks. A total of over 230 trial participants underwent TCR sequencing, of whom about 200 received two doses of AZD1222 and some 25 received two doses of the MenACWY control vaccine. Trial participants were enrolled by age into subgroups of 18-55, 56-69 and 70-plus years, and about 150, 27 and 61 TCR-sequenced participants, respectively, were included in these subgroups. General findings and caveats noted by the study authors: Because no samples from the day 14 peak response were available, repertoires could be characterized only after the peak T cell response. The 56-69-year group was small, and its depth increase did not reach significance, likely because of low power. Participants were mostly white British and included more females than males, and it was suggested by the authors that clonal diversity may have been underestimated. Nearly half of unique spike-specific TCRs reportedly recognized epitopes outside regions mutated in the B.1.351 and B.1.1.7 variants. The vaccine-associated CD4 TCRs covered the entire spike protein, and the dominant responses fell in regions 160-218 and 743-854. After two AZD1222 doses, both the breadth and the depth of spike-specific TCRs were significantly higher than at day 0 and than in MenACWY recipients. Only a handful of AZD1222 recipients were SARS-CoV-2 seropositive at baseline, limiting conclusions about previously exposed vaccinees.

A note on this clone: Its antigen is not yet known. No much larger clonotype is one base removed from it; base qualities were not supplied.

The CDR3 regions of human TCRbeta chains were analyzed by immunosequencing. The original pipeline was this. TCRs in the repertoires were compared against a reference library of SARS-CoV-2-specific TCRs that had been generated with the MIRA antigen-specificity platform. Breadth meant the fraction of unique TCRs that were SARS-CoV-2-associated, whereas depth meant the fraction of total T cells that were SARS-CoV-2-associated. Using the MIRA data, each spike-specific TCR was mapped to the spike region that the TCR reacts to and placed in a CD4 or CD8 class. Log10-transformed breadth and depth values were compared by one-way ANOVA with Sidak's multiple comparisons tests. Entries here come from immuneACCESS through TCRdb and include only in-frame sequences with V and J called. Some clones fail to appear in such tables; in the studies checked, an unresolved V gene covers under half of the shortfall, and the cause of the remainder is unknown. The DNA gave D and trimming, while V, J and clone size come from that table. Here the sample has 150,000 or so clones; approximately 90% occur a single time. 1.5% to 2% of the sample comes from the top ten.

This sample's time point label indicates: baseline before first vaccination. The vaccinee samples were drawn from two UK trials, COV001 and COV002, one of which was a single-blind randomized controlled phase 2/3 trial testing AZD1222 (ChAdOx1 nCoV-19) in healthy adults. Trial participant PBMC samples were collected at day 0 and day 28 after the second dose for TCRbeta chain sequencing. CDR1 and CDR2, per the germline V gene, are MDHEN and SYDVKM. Measured from the cysteine to the phenylalanine, the CDR3 is 16 residues long. Here the CDR3 DNA is all that survives: 48 bases in frame from base 1. Trimming removed 6 bases from V and 8 bases from J; the gene matches leave 11 bases unexplained.

The TCR comes from an adult in good health. This sequence uses TRBV28 and TRBJ1-4, and TRBD1 matches 11 of the central bases. Sequenced here: peripheral blood, sampled on day 0 of AZD1222 vaccination. The CDR3 corresponds to CASRRPGQGGGEKLFF. The bases are TGTGCCAGCAGACGTCCGGGACAGGGGGGAGGGGAAAAACTGTTTTTT.